Following are 26 T cell receptor beta chains from one sample sequenced in a study of blood T cell repertoires in COVID-19. Some clones are missing from TCRdb's copy, which holds only in-frame ones; the method was immunoSEQ multiplex PCR. The data contain about 62,000 clones, 86% of them singletons. The sequencing input was peripheral blood. These receptors originate from a woman older than 75 with acute or convalescent COVID-19.

The gene calls are TRBV30 and TRBJ2-5; D ambiguous. The CDR3 totals 14 residues. V gave up 1 base and J gave up 3 bases, with 12 bases separating them. Germline assignment: CDR1 GTSNPN and CDR2 SVGIG (reference sequence). The CDR3 bases are TGTGCCTGGAGTGACGGCAGGTTCAAAGAGACCCAGTACTTC. It yields the protein CAWSDGRFKETQYF.

The V call is TRBV19, the J call TRBJ1-1, with D possibly being TRBD1 (5 bases). This CDR3 is built from 14 residues. V gave up 5 bases and J gave up 4 bases, with 14 bases separating them. CDR1 and CDR2 (germline): LNHDA, SQIVND (reference sequence). CDR3 bases: TGTGCCAGTAGTCCTGGCAGGGTAGGCACTGAAGCTTTCTTT. This encodes CASSPGRVGTEAFF.

The chain is built from TRBV28 and TRBJ1-2, with a weak D call TRBD1 (6 bases). Germline CDR1 is MDHEN and CDR2 is SYDVKM. The CDR3 is made up of 16 amino acids. V was clipped by 7 bases and J by 4 bases, with 22 bases between them. The CDR3: CASKNRVGGGPYGYTF. In nucleotides, the CDR3 is TGTGCCAGCAAAAACCGCGTAGGGGGGGGGCCCTATGGCTACACCTTC.

V usage is TRBV18 and J usage is TRBJ1-2; D is undetermined. Trimming removed 1 base from V and 4 bases from J, with 10 bases in between. This CDR3 comprises 14 residues. Germline V gene data show CDR1 as KGHSH and CDR2 as LQKENI. In DNA, the CDR3 is TGTGCCAGCTCACCACAGAGGGCCTCCTATGGCTACACCTTC. Protein product: CASSPQRASYGYTF.

The rearrangement links TRBV19 to TRBJ1-5, with D perhaps TRBD1 (6 bases). Germline V lookup: CDR1 LNHDA, CDR2 SQIVND (reference sequence). Trimming cost V 6 bases and J 4 bases, with 22 bases left between them. The CDR3 sequence is 17 residues long. The CDR3 loop is CASSSGGRGLRNQPQHF. CDR3 nucleotide sequence: TGTGCCAGTAGCTCCGGTGGCAGGGGCCTTCGAAATCAGCCCCAGCATTTT.

This CDR3 reads CASSFYADGYTF. The CDR3 region has the DNA TGTGCCAGCAGCTTTTACGCAGATGGCTACACCTTC. The chain has TRBV5-6 and TRBJ1-2; D is undetermined. The CDR3 runs to 12 residues. CDR1 and CDR2 from the germline V gene are SGHDT and YYEEEE. Between the trimmed V and J ends, which lost 2 bases and 6 bases, there was a span of 8 bases.

V gene TRBV6-5 combines with J gene TRBJ1-3, with D unclear. The CDR3 is made up of 15 amino acids. Trimming removed 6 bases from V and 4 bases from J, with 16 bases in between. CDR1 is MNHEY, CDR2 SVGAGI, per germline. CDR3: CASSLNGAFGNTIYF. The CDR3 DNA follows: TGTGCCAGCAGCTTGAATGGAGCGTTCGGAAACACCATATATTTT.

The V and J genes are TRBV6-6 and TRBJ1-1; the D gene is possibly TRBD1 (5 bases). CDR3 length: 12 residues. The ends were cut back, 5 bases at V and 6 bases at J, with 10 bases in the middle. The germline V gene has CDR1 MNHNY and CDR2 SVGAGI (reference sequence). As DNA, the CDR3 is TGTGCCAGCAGTGTGGGGGGGGCTGAAGCTTTCTTT. Translation gives CASSVGGAEAFF.

V is TRBV3-1 (or the pseudogene TRBV3-2) and J is TRBJ2-1; D remains unclear. This CDR3 is built from 18 residues. V was clipped by 3 bases and J by 6 bases, with 24 bases between them. CDR1 is LGHDT, CDR2 YNNKEL, per germline (reference sequence). CDR3 sequence (DNA): TGTGCCAGCAGCCACTATCCGACAACCAAACCTATCGGCAATGAGCAGTTCTTC. Translated: CASSHYPTTKPIGNEQFF.

The gene calls are TRBV7-6 and TRBJ2-6; D unclear. The V end lost 5 bases, the J end lost 2 bases, and 13 bases lay between the germline ends. The germline V gene encodes CDR1 SGHVS and CDR2 FNYEAQ. The CDR3 length is 16 residues. CDR3: CASSPRGQPGANVLTF. For the CDR3, the DNA is TGTGCCAGCAGCCCCCGCGGCCAGCCTGGGGCCAACGTCCTGACTTTC.

The chain has TRBV24-1 and TRBJ1-2, with TRBD1 identical over 11 bases. Trimming removed 10 bases from V and 7 bases from J; junction bases left unmatched: 4. In germline, CDR1 is KGHDR, CDR2 SFDVKD. This CDR3 has 12 residues. DNA of the CDR3: TGTGCCACTCAGGGGACAGGGGGTGGCTACACCTTC. This encodes CATQGTGGGYTF.

The V call is TRBV6-5, the J call TRBJ1-2; 7 bases map to TRBD1. With V trimmed by 6 bases and J by 2 bases, 6 bases remained unmatched. CDR1 and CDR2 (germline): MNHEY, SVGAGI. The CDR3 is 14 amino acids. As DNA, the CDR3 is TGTGCCAGCAGGCGGGCAGGGGGGAACTATGGCTACACCTTC. Translated: CASRRAGGNYGYTF.

The chain employs TRBV14 and TRBJ1-1; 7 bases are a match to TRBD1. Germline CDR1 reads SGHDN; CDR2 reads FVKESK. V trimming: 5 bases; J trimming: 1 base; junction bases outside the gene matches: 10. CDR3 length: 16 residues. CDR3 sequence reads: CASSKNLRGRNTEAFF. The CDR3 nucleotides are TGTGCCAGCAGCAAAAACCTCAGGGGGAGGAACACTGAAGCTTTCTTT.

The chain uses TRBV7-2 and TRBJ1-1; the D is unclear. The length of the CDR3 is 14 residues. The V end lost 5 bases, the J end lost 4 bases, and 14 bases lay between the germline ends. Germline V gene data show CDR1 as SGHTA and CDR2 as FQGNSA. The CDR3 spells CASSPSGVGTEAFF. CDR3 coding DNA: TGTGCCAGCAGCCCAAGCGGGGTGGGCACTGAAGCTTTCTTT.

The rearrangement uses TRBV7-8 and TRBJ2-3; 8 nucleotides agree with TRBD2. Per the germline V gene, CDR1 is SGHVS and CDR2 is FQNEAQ. Trimming took 5 bases from V and 8 from J; bases not matched to a gene: 9. The CDR3 extends over 14 amino acids. CDR3 sequence (DNA): TGTGCCAGCAGCGAACTAGCGGCCCATGGTACGCAGTATTTT. This sequence encodes CASSELAAHGTQYF. Together with reference TRBV7-8 and TRBJ2-3, the CDR3 gives the full variable domain: GAGVSQSPRYKVAKRGQDVALRCDPISGHVSLFWYQQALGQGPEFLTYFQNEAQLDKSGLPSDRFFAERPEGSVSTLKIQRTQQEDSAVYLCASSELAAHGTQYFGPGTRLTVL.

The CDR3 sequence is CASSQQGYGYTF. In DNA, the CDR3 is TGTGCCAGCAGTCAACAGGGCTATGGCTACACCTTC. The V call is TRBV6-5, the J call TRBJ1-2; possibly TRBD1 for D (6 bases). V lost 5 bases and J lost 4, with 8 bases in between. Germline values: CDR1 MNHEY, CDR2 SVGAGI. This CDR3 region has 12 residues.

V usage is TRBV2 and J usage is TRBJ2-2; TRBD1 matches at 12 bases. The germline V gene has CDR1 SNHLY and CDR2 FYNNEI. After removal of 8 bases from V and 5 bases from J, the junction contained 6 bases not matched to a gene. There are 15 residues in the CDR3. The DNA for the CDR3 is TGTGCCAGCGGGGGACAGGGGGCGCGTACCGGGGAGCTGTTTTTT. Translation: CASGGQGARTGELFF.

V is TRBV18 and J is TRBJ2-7; TRBD1 agrees at 9 bases. The ends lost 2 bases at V and 3 bases at J; junction bases unmatched: 11. In germline, CDR1 is KGHSH, CDR2 LQKENI. This CDR3 contains 17 residues. The CDR3 spells CASSPRETGTGIYEQYF. In nucleotides, the CDR3 is TGTGCCAGCTCACCAAGAGAAACCGGGACAGGGATCTACGAGCAGTACTTC.

This clone occurred once. The chain recombines TRBV5-1 with TRBJ2-7; D is uncertain. The CDR3 sequence is 13 residues long. V was trimmed by 3 bases and J by 3 bases, leaving 10 bases between them. Germline V CDR1 and CDR2: SGHRS, YFSETQ. CDR3 in DNA: TGCGCCAGCAGCTCTGGGCGCAACTACGAGCAGTACTTC. Encoded protein: CASSSGRNYEQYF.

J is TRBJ1-1 and V is TRBV4-1; D unresolved. The CDR3 totals 14 residues. The germline gives CDR1 MGHRA, CDR2 YSYEKL. V lost 0 bases and J 6 bases, leaving 11 bases between the germline ends. This CDR3 reads CASSQDFFNSEAFF. The CDR3, as DNA: TGCGCCAGCAGCCAAGATTTCTTCAACTCTGAAGCTTTCTTT.

This clone appeared once. V and J are TRBV6-5 and TRBJ1-6; TRBD1 matches 10 bases. The V gene's germline CDR1 is MNHEY and CDR2 SVGAGI. V lost 4 bases, J lost 10 bases, and 4 bases stayed unmatched. There are 14 residues in the CDR3. The CDR3 protein is CASSFGTGESPLHF. In DNA, the CDR3 is TGTGCCAGCAGTTTTGGGACAGGGGAATCACCCCTCCACTTT.

V usage is TRBV12-3 or TRBV12-4 and J usage is TRBJ2-3, with 7 bases matching TRBD1. The CDR3 is 13 residues long. The V and J ends lost 8 bases and 1 base, in that order; junction bases with no gene match: 3. CDR3 nucleotide sequence: TGTGCCAGCCTCCAGGGGGGCACAGATACGCAGTATTTT. As protein: CASLQGGTDTQYF.

The rearrangement uses TRBV5-1 and TRBJ1-3; 7 bases match TRBD1. The trim removed 4 bases at V and 1 base at J, leaving 5 bases unmatched. CDR3 length: 15 amino acids. Germline CDR1 and CDR2: SGHRS and YFSETQ. CDR3 sequence reads: CASSGTGESGNTIYF. The DNA of the CDR3 is TGCGCCAGCAGCGGAACAGGGGAATCTGGAAACACCATATATTTT. Variable domain in full (rest from reference TRBV5-1 and TRBJ1-3): KAGVTQTPRYLIKTRGQQVTLSCSPISGHRSVSWYQQTPGQGLQFLFEYFSETQRNKGNFPGRFSGRQFSNSRSEMNVSTLELGDSALYLCASSGTGESGNTIYFGEGSWLTVV.

This chain uses TRBV9 with TRBJ2-1; 8 nucleotides line up with TRBD2. CDR1 is SGDLS and CDR2 is YYNGEE in the germline V gene. This CDR3 contains 13 residues. The junction had 8 bases not matched to a gene; V was cut back by 3 bases and J by 12 bases. DNA for the CDR3: TGTGCCAGCAGCGGGCTAGTCAGCGGGGGGCAGTTCTTC. Protein sequence: CASSGLVSGGQFF.

The chain employs TRBV7-2 and TRBJ1-5; tentative D call: TRBD1 (6 bases). V lost 5 bases and J lost 7, with 21 bases in between. There are 16 residues in the CDR3. The germline V gene has CDR1 SGHTA and CDR2 FQGNSA. CDR3 bases: TGTGCCAGCAGCCTCCAAGGGAACAGGGTAGAACAGCCCCAGCATTTT. Translated, it gives CASSLQGNRVEQPQHF.

The chain recombines TRBV30 with TRBJ1-6; TRBD1 agrees at 8 bases. Germline V lookup: CDR1 GTSNPN, CDR2 SVGIG (reference sequence). J was trimmed by 8 bases and V by 2 bases; bases with no gene match: 8. This CDR3 has 15 residues. CDR3 region: CAWSSGQGGYSPLHF. The CDR3 bases are TGTGCCTGGAGTTCCGGACAGGGAGGCTATTCACCCCTCCACTTT.